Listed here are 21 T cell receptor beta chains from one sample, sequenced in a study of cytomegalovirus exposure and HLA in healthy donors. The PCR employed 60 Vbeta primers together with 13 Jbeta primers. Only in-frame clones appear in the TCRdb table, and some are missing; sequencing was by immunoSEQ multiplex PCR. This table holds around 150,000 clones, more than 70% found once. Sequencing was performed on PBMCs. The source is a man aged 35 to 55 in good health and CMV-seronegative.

Written as DNA, the CDR3 is TGTGCCTGGCGAGACCCCACAGGGCACTATGGCTACACCTTC. Translated, it gives CAWRDPTGHYGYTF. V usage is TRBV30 and J usage is TRBJ1-2; a possible D gene is TRBD1 (6 bases). V lost 5 bases, J lost 3 bases, and 16 bases lay in between. This CDR3 has 14 amino acids. Per the germline V gene, CDR1 is GTSNPN and CDR2 is SVGIG (reference sequence). The full variable domain, its missing parts supplied by reference TRBV30 and TRBJ1-2, is SQTIHQWPATLVQPVGSPLSLECTVEGTSNPNLYWYRQAAGRGLQLLFYSVGIGQISSEVPQNLSASRPQDRQFILSSKKLLLSDSGFYLCAWRDPTGHYGYTFGSGTRLTVV.

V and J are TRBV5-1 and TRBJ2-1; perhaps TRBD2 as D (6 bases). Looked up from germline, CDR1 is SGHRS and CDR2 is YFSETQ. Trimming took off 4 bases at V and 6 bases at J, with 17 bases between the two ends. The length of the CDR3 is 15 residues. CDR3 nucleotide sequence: TGCGCCAGCAGCCCGTGGTCGGGGGACTCCAATGAGCAGTTCTTC. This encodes CASSPWSGDSNEQFF.

CDR3 residues: CASSLGSGPPHNEQFF. CDR3 DNA sequence: TGTGCCAGCAGCTTGGGAAGCGGTCCCCCCCACAATGAGCAGTTCTTC. The J gene is TRBJ2-1, the V gene TRBV7-9; D is possibly TRBD2 (5 bases). The CDR3 has 16 residues. Germline CDR1 and CDR2: SEHNR and FQNEAQ (reference sequence). V was shortened by 3 bases and J by 5 bases, with 17 bases between the two germline ends.

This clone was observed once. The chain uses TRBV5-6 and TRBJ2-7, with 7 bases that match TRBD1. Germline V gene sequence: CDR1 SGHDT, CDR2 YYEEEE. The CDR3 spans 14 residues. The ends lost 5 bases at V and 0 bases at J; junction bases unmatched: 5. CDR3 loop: CASSSGTVSYEQYF. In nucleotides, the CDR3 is TGTGCCAGCAGTTCCGGGACAGTCTCCTACGAGCAGTACTTC. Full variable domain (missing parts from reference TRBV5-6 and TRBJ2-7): DAGVTQSPTHLIKTRGQQVTLRCSPKSGHDTVSWYQQALGQGPQFIFQYYEEEERQRGNFPDRFSGHQFPNYSSELNVNALLLGDSALYLCASSSGTVSYEQYFGPGTRLTVT.

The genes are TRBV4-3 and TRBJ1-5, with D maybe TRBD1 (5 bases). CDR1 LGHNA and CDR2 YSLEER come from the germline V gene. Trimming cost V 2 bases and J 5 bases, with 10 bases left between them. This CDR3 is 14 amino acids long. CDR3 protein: CASSQTQGHQPQHF. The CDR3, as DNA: TGCGCCAGCAGCCAAACTCAGGGTCATCAGCCCCAGCATTTT.

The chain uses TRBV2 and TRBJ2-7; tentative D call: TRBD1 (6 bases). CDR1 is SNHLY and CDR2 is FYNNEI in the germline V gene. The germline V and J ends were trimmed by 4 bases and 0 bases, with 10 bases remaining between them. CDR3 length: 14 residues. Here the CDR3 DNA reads TGTGCCAGCAGTGGGGGGCGAAGCTCCTACGAGCAGTACTTC. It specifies CASSGGRSSYEQYF.

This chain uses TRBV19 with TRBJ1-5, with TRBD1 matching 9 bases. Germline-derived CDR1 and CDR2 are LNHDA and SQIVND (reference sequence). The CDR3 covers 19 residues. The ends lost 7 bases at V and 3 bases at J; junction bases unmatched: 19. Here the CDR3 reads CASTKTGGGGGGFNQPQHF. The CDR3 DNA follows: TGTGCCAGTACCAAGACAGGGGGAGGAGGGGGAGGATTCAATCAGCCCCAGCATTTT.

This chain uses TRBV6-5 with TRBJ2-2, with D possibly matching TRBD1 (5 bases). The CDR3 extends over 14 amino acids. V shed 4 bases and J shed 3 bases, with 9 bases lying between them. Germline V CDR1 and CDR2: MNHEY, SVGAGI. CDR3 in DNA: TGTGCCAGCAGTTCGGAAGGGGACACCGGGGAGCTGTTTTTT. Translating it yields CASSSEGDTGELFF.

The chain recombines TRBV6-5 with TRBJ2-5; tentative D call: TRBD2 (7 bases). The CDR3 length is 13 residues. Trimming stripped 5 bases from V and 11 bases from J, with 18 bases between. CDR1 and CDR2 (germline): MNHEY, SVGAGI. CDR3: CASSRGGAMEQYF. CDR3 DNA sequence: TGTGCCAGCAGTAGAGGGGGGGCGATGGAGCAGTACTTC.

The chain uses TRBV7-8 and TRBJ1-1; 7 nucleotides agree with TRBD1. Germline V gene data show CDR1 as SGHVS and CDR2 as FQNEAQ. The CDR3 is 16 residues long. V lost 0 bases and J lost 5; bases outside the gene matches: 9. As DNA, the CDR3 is TGTGCCAGCAGCTTAGCCGCGACAGGGTTATTGACTGAAGCTTTCTTT. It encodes CASSLAATGLLTEAFF.

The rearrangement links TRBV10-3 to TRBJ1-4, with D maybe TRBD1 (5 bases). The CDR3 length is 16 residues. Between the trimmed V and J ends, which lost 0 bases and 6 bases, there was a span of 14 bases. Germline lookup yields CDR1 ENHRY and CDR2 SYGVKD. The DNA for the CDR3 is TGTGCCATCAGTGAGTCGGCCAGGGTGGGTTATGAAAAACTGTTTTTT. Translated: CAISESARVGYEKLFF.

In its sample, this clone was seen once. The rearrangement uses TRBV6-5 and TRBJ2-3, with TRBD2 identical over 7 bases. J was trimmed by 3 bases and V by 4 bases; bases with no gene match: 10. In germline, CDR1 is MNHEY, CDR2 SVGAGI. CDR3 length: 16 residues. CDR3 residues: CASSSVGLGGTDTQYF. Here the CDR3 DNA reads TGTGCCAGCAGTTCCGTCGGACTGGGAGGGACAGATACGCAGTATTTT.

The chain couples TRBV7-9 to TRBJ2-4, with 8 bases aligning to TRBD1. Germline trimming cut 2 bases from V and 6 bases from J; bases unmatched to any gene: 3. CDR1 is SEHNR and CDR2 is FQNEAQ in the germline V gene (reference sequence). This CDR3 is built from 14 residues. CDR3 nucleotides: TGTGCCAGCAGCTTACAGGGGGCCGTAAACATTCAGTACTTC. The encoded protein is CASSLQGAVNIQYF.

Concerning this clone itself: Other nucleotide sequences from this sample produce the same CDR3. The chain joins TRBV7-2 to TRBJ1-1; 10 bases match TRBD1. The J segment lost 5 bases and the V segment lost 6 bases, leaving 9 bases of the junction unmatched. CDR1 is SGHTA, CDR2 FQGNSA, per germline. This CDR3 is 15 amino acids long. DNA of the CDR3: TGTGCCAGCAGTCGACAGGGGGCTCCGGGAACTGAAGCTTTCTTT. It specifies CASSRQGAPGTEAFF.

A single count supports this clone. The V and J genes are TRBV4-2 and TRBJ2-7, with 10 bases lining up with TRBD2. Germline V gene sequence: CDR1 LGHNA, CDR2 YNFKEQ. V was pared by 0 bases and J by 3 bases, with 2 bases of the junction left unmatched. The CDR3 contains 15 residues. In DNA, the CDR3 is TGTGCCAGCAGCCAAGAACTAGCGGGGTACTACGAGCAGTACTTC. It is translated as CASSQELAGYYEQYF.

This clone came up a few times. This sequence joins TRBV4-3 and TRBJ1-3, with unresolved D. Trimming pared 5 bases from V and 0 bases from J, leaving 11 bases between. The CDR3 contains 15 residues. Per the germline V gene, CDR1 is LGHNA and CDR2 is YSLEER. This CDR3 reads CASSTGFGSGNTIYF. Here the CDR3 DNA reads TGCGCCAGCAGCACCGGTTTTGGCTCTGGAAACACCATATATTTT.

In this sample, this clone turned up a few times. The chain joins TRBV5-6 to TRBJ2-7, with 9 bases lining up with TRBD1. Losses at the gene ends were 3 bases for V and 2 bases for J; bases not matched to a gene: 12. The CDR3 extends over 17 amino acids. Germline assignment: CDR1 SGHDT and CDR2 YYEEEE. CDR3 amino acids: CASSSNIQGAPAYEQYF. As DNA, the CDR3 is TGTGCCAGCAGCTCCAACATACAGGGGGCGCCAGCCTACGAGCAGTACTTC.

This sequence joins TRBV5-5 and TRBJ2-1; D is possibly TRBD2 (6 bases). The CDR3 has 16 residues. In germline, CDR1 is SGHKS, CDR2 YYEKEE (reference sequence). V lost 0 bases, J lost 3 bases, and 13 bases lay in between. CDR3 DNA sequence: TGTGCCAGCAGCTTGGAGTTGGCGGGGAACTACAATGAGCAGTTCTTC. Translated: CASSLELAGNYNEQFF.

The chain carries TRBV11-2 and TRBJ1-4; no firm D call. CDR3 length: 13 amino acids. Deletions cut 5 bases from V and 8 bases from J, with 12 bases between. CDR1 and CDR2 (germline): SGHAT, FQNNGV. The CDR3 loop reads CASSSPAEEKLFF. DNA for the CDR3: TGTGCCAGCAGCAGCCCGGCGGAAGAAAAACTGTTTTTT.

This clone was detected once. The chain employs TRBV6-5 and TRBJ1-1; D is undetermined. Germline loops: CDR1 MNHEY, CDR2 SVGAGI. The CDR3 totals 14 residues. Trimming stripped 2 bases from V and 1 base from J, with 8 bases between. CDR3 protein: CASSYASGNTEAFF. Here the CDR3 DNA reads TGTGCCAGCAGTTACGCCTCGGGGAACACTGAAGCTTTCTTT.

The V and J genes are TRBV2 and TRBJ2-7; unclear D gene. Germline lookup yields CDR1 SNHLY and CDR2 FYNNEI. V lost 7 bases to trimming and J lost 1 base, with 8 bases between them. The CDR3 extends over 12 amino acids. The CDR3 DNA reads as TGTGCCAGCATGTACAGTTCCTACGAGCAGTACTTC. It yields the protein CASMYSSYEQYF. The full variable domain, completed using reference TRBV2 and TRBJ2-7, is EPEVTQTPSHQVTQMGQEVILRCVPISNHLYFYWYRQILGQKVEFLVSFYNNEISEKSEIFDDQFSVERPDGSNFTLKIRSTKLEDSAMYFCASMYSSYEQYFGPGTRLTVT.